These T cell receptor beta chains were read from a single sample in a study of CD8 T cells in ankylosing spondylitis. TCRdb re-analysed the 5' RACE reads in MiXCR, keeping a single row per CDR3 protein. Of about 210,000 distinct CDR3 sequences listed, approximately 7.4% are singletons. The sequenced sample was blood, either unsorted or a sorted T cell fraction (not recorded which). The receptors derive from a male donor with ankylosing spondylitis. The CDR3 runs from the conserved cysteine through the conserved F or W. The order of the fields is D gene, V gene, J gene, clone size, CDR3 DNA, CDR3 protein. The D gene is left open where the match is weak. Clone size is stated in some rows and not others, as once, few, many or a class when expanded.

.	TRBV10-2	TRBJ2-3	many	TGCGCCAGCAAAAAACGGGACAGCACAGATACGCAGTATTTT	CASKKRDSTDTQYF
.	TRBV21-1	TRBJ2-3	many	TGTGCCACCAGGTTCGGTCTAGCGGGAGTCCTTAGCACAGATACGCAGTATTTT	CATRFGLAGVLSTDTQYF
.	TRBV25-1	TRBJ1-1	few	TGTGCCAGCGGTGGGCAGAAAAACACTGAAGCTTTCTTT	CASGGQKNTEAFF
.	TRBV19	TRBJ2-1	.	TGTGCCAGTAGTATTTCTGCGGGTTACAATGAGCAGTTCTTC	CASSISAGYNEQFF
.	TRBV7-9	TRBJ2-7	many	TGTGCCAGCAGGGCAGCAGATGTCGAGCAGTACTTC	CASRAADVEQYF
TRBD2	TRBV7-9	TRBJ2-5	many	TGTGCCAGCAGCTTTGGCCTAGCGGGGTTCCAAGAGACCCAGTACTTC	CASSFGLAGFQETQYF
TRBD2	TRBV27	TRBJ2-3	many	TGTGCCAGCAGTCCCGGGACTAGCGGGAGGTTAGAGTATTTT	CASSPGTSGRLEYF
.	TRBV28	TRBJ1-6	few	TGTGCCAGCAGTTTTCGTTCCCGGACGTCCGTTTTGGGTTCACCCCTCCACTTT	CASSFRSRTSVLGSPLHF
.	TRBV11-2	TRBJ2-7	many	TGTGCCAGCAGCTTAGGCCGGGGACCCCTCAACGAGCAGTACTTC	CASSLGRGPLNEQYF
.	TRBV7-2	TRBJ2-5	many	TGTGCCAGCAGCTTATTGCGGGGCGGACCCCAAGAGACCCAGTACTTC	CASSLLRGGPQETQYF
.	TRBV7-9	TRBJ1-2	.	TGTGCCAGCAGCCCCCGGGGCGGTCTGGGGTATGGCTACACCTTC	CASSPRGGLGYGYTF
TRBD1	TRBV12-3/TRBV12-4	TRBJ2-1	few	TGTGCCAGCAGTCCATGGACAGGGATCAATGAGCAGTTCTTC	CASSPWTGINEQFF
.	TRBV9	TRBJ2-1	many	TGTGCCAGCAGCGCGCAGGGTCGGGATGAGCAGTTCTTC	CASSAQGRDEQFF
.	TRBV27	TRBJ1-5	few	TGTGCCAGCCCGCCAGCGGGACACTCGGGAGATCAGCCCCAGCATTTT	CASPPAGHSGDQPQHF
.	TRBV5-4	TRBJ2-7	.	TGTGCCAGCAGCGTGAAAGGCCTTTTGGATGGGGTCACTTACGAGCAGTACTTC	CASSVKGLLDGVTYEQYF
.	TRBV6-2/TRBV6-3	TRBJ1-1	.	TGTGCCAGCATCGAGTTGGGGTTTACTGAAGCTTTCTTT	CASIELGFTEAFF
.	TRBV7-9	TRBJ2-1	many	TGTGCCAGCAGCTTAGACAGCGTCTACAATGAGCAGTTCTTC	CASSLDSVYNEQFF
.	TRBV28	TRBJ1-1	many	TGTGCCAGCAGACAGGTCGGGGGTAGGCCTGAAGCTTTCTTT	CASRQVGGRPEAFF
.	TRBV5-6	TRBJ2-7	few	TGTGCCAGCACCTCCTACTCCCACGAGCAGTACTTC	CASTSYSHEQYF
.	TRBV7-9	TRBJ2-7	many	TGTGCCAGCAGCTTAACCCCACAGGGCACCTACGAGCAGTACTTC	CASSLTPQGTYEQYF
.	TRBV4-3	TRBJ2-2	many	TGCGCCAGCAGCCAAGGGCGTTATTCCGGGGAGCTGTTTTTT	CASSQGRYSGELFF
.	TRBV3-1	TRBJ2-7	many	TGTGCCAGCAGCCAAGGTTCTCTAGCGAGCTGGTACGAGCAGTACTTC	CASSQGSLASWYEQYF
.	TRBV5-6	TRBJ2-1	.	TGTGCCAGCAGCCCCGAGCTCGTCTACAATGAGCAGTTCTTC	CASSPELVYNEQFF
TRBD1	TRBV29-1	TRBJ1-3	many	TGCAGCGCGACAGGGAACACCATATATTTT	CSATGNTIYF
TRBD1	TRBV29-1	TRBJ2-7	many	TGCAGCGTTGATGTGGGGACCCGGGACAGCACCTACGAGCAGTACTTC	CSVDVGTRDSTYEQYF